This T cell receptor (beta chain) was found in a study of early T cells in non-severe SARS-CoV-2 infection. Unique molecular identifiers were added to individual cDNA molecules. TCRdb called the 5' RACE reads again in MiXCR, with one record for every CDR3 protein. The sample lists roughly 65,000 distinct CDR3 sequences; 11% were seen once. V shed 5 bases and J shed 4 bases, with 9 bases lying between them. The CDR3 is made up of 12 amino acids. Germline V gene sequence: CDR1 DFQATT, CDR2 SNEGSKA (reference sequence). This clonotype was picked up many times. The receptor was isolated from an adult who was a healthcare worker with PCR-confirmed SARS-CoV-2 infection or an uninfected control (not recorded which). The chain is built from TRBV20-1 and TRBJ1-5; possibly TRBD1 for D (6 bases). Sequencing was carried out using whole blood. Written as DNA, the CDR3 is TGCAGTGCTGCCAGGGGTAATCAGCCCCAGCATTTT. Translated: CSAARGNQPQHF.